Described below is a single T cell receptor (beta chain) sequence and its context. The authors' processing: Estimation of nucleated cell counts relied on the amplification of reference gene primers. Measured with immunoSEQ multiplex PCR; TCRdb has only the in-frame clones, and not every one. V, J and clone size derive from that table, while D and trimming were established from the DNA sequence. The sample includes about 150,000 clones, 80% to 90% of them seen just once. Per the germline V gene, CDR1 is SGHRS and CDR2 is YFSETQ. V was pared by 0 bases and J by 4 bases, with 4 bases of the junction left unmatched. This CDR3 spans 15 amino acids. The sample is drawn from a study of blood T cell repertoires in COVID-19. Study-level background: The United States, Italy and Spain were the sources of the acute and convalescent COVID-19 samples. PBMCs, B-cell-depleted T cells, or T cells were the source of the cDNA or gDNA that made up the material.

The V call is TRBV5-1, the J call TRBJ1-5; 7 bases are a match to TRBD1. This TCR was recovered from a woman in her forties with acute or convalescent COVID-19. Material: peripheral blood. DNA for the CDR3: TGCGCCAGCAGCTTGGGGGACAGTCTTAATCAGCCCCAGCATTTT. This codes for CASSLGDSLNQPQHF.